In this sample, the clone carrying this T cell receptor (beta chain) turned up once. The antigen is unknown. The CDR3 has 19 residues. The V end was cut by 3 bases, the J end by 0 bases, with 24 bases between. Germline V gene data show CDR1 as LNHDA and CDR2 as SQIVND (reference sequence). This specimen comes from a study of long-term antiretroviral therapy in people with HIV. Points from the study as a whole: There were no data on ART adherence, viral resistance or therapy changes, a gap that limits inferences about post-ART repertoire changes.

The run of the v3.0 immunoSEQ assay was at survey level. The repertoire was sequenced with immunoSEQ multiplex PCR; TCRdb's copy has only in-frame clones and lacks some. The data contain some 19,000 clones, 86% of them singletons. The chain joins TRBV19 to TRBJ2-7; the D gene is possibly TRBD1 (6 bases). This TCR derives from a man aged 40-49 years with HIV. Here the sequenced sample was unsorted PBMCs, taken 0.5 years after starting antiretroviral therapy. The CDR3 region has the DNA TGTGCCAGTAGTATCTACCCCCGGGGCAGGGGACAAACCTCCTACGAGCAGTACTTC. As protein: CASSIYPRGRGQTSYEQYF.